The 32 T cell receptor beta chains given below trace back to one sample, sequenced in a study of blood T cell repertoires in COVID-19. Profiled with immunoSEQ multiplex PCR; TCRdb holds only in-frame clones, not every one. The data hold about 100,000 clones, with approximately 80% observed a single time. The material sequenced was peripheral blood. Receptors originate from a man older than 75 with COVID-19, enrolled during active disease.

The chain combines TRBV6-5 with TRBJ1-1; 9 bases line up with TRBD1. Germline-derived CDR1 and CDR2 are MNHEY and SVGAGI. After removal of 5 bases from V and 5 bases from J, the junction contained 9 bases not matched to a gene. This CDR3 comprises 15 residues. The CDR3 is CASSPRPDRGTEAFF. In nucleotides, the CDR3 is TGTGCCAGCAGTCCTCGGCCGGACAGGGGTACTGAAGCTTTCTTT.

CDR3 sequence: CASSHRELEQFF. CDR3 DNA sequence: TGTGCCAGCAGCCACAGGGAACTGGAGCAGTTCTTC. This sequence joins TRBV3-1 (or the pseudogene TRBV3-2) and TRBJ2-1; D might be TRBD1 (5 bases). The CDR3 is 12 amino acids. V was clipped by 3 bases and J by 10 bases, with 10 bases between them. CDR1 and CDR2 from the germline V gene are LGHDT and YNNKEL (reference sequence).

This chain links TRBV20-1 with TRBJ1-1, with no clear D. This CDR3 is built from 11 residues. Germline-derived CDR1 and CDR2 are DFQATT and SNEGSKA (reference sequence). Trimming cost V 6 bases and J 2 bases, with 7 bases left between them. In nucleotides, the CDR3 is TGCAGTGCCACAACAAACACTGAAGCTTTCTTT. Its translation: CSATTNTEAFF.

The gene calls are TRBV27 and TRBJ2-6; D remains ambiguous. Looked up from germline, CDR1 is MNHEY and CDR2 is SMNVEV (reference sequence). Trimming cost V 6 bases and J 1 base, with 4 bases left between them. The CDR3 covers 13 residues. CDR3 DNA: TGTGCCAGCAGCGAGTCTGGGGCCAACGTCCTGACTTTC. This translates into CASSESGANVLTF.

The V and J genes are TRBV18 and TRBJ2-1; TRBD2 aligns across 9 bases. The CDR3 sequence is 15 residues long. The V gene end was trimmed by 3 bases and the J gene end by 9 bases; junction bases not matched to a gene: 9. The V gene's germline CDR1 is KGHSH and CDR2 LQKENI. The CDR3, as DNA: TGTGCCAGCTCACCGGGCGGGAGGGATCGTAGTGAGCAGTTCTTC. Translated: CASSPGGRDRSEQFF.

The V and J genes are TRBV6-4 and TRBJ2-2, with 8 bases lining up with TRBD2. This CDR3 spans 16 amino acids. The trim removed 4 bases at V and 2 bases at J, leaving 6 bases unmatched. Germline lookup yields CDR1 MRHNA and CDR2 SNTAGT. CDR3 residues: CASSVGREVNTGELFF. CDR3 sequence (DNA): TGTGCCAGCAGTGTCGGGCGGGAGGTAAACACCGGGGAGCTGTTTTTT.

The gene calls are TRBV27 and TRBJ2-1; D may be TRBD2 (5 bases). Trimming shortened V by 6 bases and J by 8 bases, and 11 bases separated the two germline ends. The CDR3 length is 12 residues. Germline V gene lookup returns CDR1 MNHEY and CDR2 SMNVEV (reference sequence). The CDR3 sequence is CASRRAGDEQFF. DNA for the CDR3: TGTGCCAGCAGACGGGCGGGCGATGAGCAGTTCTTC.

J is TRBJ2-1 and V is TRBV3-1 (or the pseudogene TRBV3-2); D is uncertain. Germline CDR1 reads LGHDT; CDR2 reads YNNKEL (reference sequence). Trimming removed 1 base from V and 0 bases from J, with 7 bases in between. The CDR3 covers 15 residues. The CDR3 protein is CASSQAYSSYNEQFF. CDR3 nucleotide sequence: TGTGCCAGCAGCCAAGCGTATAGCTCCTACAATGAGCAGTTCTTC.

J is TRBJ1-2 and V is TRBV7-8, with 7 bases aligning to TRBD1. The CDR3 sequence is 15 residues long. J was trimmed by 7 bases and V by 2 bases; bases with no gene match: 10. Germline assignment: CDR1 SGHVS and CDR2 FQNEAQ. The CDR3 here is CASSLLGQLLSGYTF. CDR3 in DNA: TGTGCCAGCAGCTTATTGGGACAGCTATTATCTGGCTACACCTTC. The whole variable domain, filled in from reference TRBV7-8 and TRBJ1-2, reads GAGVSQSPRYKVAKRGQDVALRCDPISGHVSLFWYQQALGQGPEFLTYFQNEAQLDKSGLPSDRFFAERPEGSVSTLKIQRTQQEDSAVYLCASSLLGQLLSGYTFGSGTRLTVV.

V and J are TRBV30 and TRBJ2-1, with TRBD1 identical over 8 bases. V was clipped by 4 bases and J by 3 bases; unmatched bases: 2. Per the germline V gene, CDR1 is GTSNPN and CDR2 is SVGIG (reference sequence). The CDR3 totals 13 residues. The CDR3 protein is CAWNRGNYNEQFF. The CDR3, as DNA: TGTGCCTGGAACAGGGGGAACTACAATGAGCAGTTCTTC.

The rearrangement joins TRBV7-8 to TRBJ1-1, with TRBD1 matching 8 bases. V dropped 5 bases and J dropped 3; count of bases not matched to a gene: 2. The length of the CDR3 is 13 residues. CDR1 is SGHVS, CDR2 FQNEAQ, per germline. CDR3: CASSPDRDTEAFF. CDR3 coding DNA: TGTGCCAGCAGCCCGGACAGGGACACTGAAGCTTTCTTT.

The V and J genes are TRBV30 and TRBJ1-1; 8 nucleotides match TRBD1. Unmatched junction bases numbered 10, after V lost 7 bases and J lost 0 bases. CDR3 size: 15 residues. Germline lookup yields CDR1 GTSNPN and CDR2 SVGIG (reference sequence). CDR3 sequence reads: CASRQGKGMNTEAFF. In DNA, the CDR3 is TGTGCCTCCAGACAGGGGAAGGGGATGAACACTGAAGCTTTCTTT.

The chain couples TRBV27 to TRBJ2-5; D is perhaps TRBD1 (6 bases). This CDR3 is built from 15 residues. The V and J ends lost 1 base and 3 bases respectively, with 12 bases between them. Germline CDR1 is MNHEY and CDR2 is SMNVEV (reference sequence). CDR3 loop: CASSLWGRRKETQYF. Written as DNA, the CDR3 is TGTGCCAGCAGTTTATGGGGGCGGCGGAAAGAGACCCAGTACTTC.

This clone has only a few counts. The DNA for the CDR3 is TGTGCCACCAGCATGGACACGCATCAGCCCCAGCATTTT. It specifies CATSMDTHQPQHF. This chain connects TRBV15 to TRBJ1-5; tentatively, D is TRBD1 (5 bases). In germline, CDR1 is LNHNV, CDR2 YYDKDF (reference sequence). The CDR3 totals 13 residues. Trimming left V 4 bases short and J 5 bases short, with 9 bases between.

The V gene is TRBV5-6, the J gene TRBJ2-7; TRBD1 agrees at 12 bases. The germline gives CDR1 SGHDT, CDR2 YYEEEE. This CDR3 comprises 16 residues. J lost 5 bases, V lost 4 bases, and 10 bases had no gene match. The CDR3 region is CASSPPRGQGANEQYF. CDR3 coding DNA: TGTGCCAGCAGCCCCCCTAGGGGACAGGGGGCGAACGAGCAGTACTTC.

This clone was found a few times. Written as DNA, the CDR3 is TGTGCCAGCAGCCATCCGGGAGAGCAGTTCTTC. This translates into CASSHPGEQFF. The chain combines TRBV7-8 with TRBJ2-1; a possible D gene is TRBD2 (5 bases). V was cut by 5 bases and J by 10 bases, with 9 bases left in between. Germline V lookup: CDR1 SGHVS, CDR2 FQNEAQ. The CDR3 sequence is 11 residues long.

This chain joins TRBV6-5 and TRBJ2-7; 10 bases line up with TRBD1. CDR1 is MNHEY and CDR2 is SVGAGI in the germline V gene. This CDR3 is 16 amino acids long. J lost 0 bases, V lost 0 bases, and 2 bases had no gene match. CDR3 nucleotide sequence: TGTGCCAGCAGTTACTCCGGGACAGGGGCCTCCTACGAGCAGTACTTC. As protein: CASSYSGTGASYEQYF.

This clone was detected only a few times. The chain is built from TRBV30 and TRBJ1-5, with a weak D call TRBD1 (5 bases). V lost 3 bases and J lost 0, with 9 bases in between. The CDR3 is made up of 14 amino acids. From germline, CDR1 is GTSNPN and CDR2 SVGIG (reference sequence). The CDR3 protein is CAWSSDSSNQPQHF. The CDR3 DNA sequence: TGTGCCTGGAGCTCTGACAGTAGCAATCAGCCCCAGCATTTT. Combining the CDR3 with reference TRBV30 and TRBJ1-5 gives the whole variable domain SQTIHQWPATLVQPVGSPLSLECTVEGTSNPNLYWYRQAAGRGLQLLFYSVGIGQISSEVPQNLSASRPQDRQFILSSKKLLLSDSGFYLCAWSSDSSNQPQHFGDGTRLSIL.

This sequence joins TRBV12-3 or TRBV12-4 and TRBJ1-1; TRBD1 matches at 8 bases. This CDR3 spans 13 amino acids. The V segment lost 6 bases and the J segment 3 bases; nucleotides outside the gene matches: 3. In DNA, the CDR3 is TGTGCCAGCAGACAGGGGGGGTACACTGAAGCTTTCTTT. It codes for CASRQGGYTEAFF.

This clone was counted once. The chain is built from TRBV30 and TRBJ2-2; maybe TRBD1 (5 bases). Germline CDR1 and CDR2: GTSNPN and SVGIG (reference sequence). This CDR3 has 13 amino acids. Trimming pared 2 bases from V and 6 bases from J, leaving 10 bases between. The CDR3 is CAWSTRVPGELFF. The CDR3 region has the DNA TGTGCCTGGAGTACCAGGGTCCCCGGGGAGCTGTTTTTT. Using reference TRBV30 and TRBJ2-2 for the parts outside the CDR3, the full variable domain is SQTIHQWPATLVQPVGSPLSLECTVEGTSNPNLYWYRQAAGRGLQLLFYSVGIGQISSEVPQNLSASRPQDRQFILSSKKLLLSDSGFYLCAWSTRVPGELFFGEGSRLTVL.

The chain is built from TRBV2 and TRBJ2-2; 7 positions match TRBD1. The CDR3 has 14 residues. The trim removed 6 bases at V and 7 bases at J, leaving 8 bases unmatched. The germline CDR1 and CDR2 sequences are SNHLY and FYNNEI. The CDR3 DNA reads TGTGCCAGCAGGAACACAGGGGCGGTCGGGGAGCTGTTTTTT. This gives the protein CASRNTGAVGELFF.

This clone came up once. In nucleotides, the CDR3 is TGTGCCAGTAGTATTAGGGGACAGGGCAGCAATCAGCCCCAGCATTTT. It yields the protein CASSIRGQGSNQPQHF. The chain is built from TRBV19 and TRBJ1-5, with TRBD1 identical over 9 bases. The CDR3 consists of 16 residues. Germline-derived CDR1 and CDR2 are LNHDA and SQIVND (reference sequence). Trimming removed 3 bases from V and 1 base from J; junction bases left unmatched: 4.

The rearrangement links TRBV2 to TRBJ2-3; 8 bases agree with TRBD2. This CDR3 region has 15 residues. Germline values: CDR1 SNHLY, CDR2 FYNNEI. Trimming took 6 bases from V and 6 from J; bases not matched to a gene: 11. The CDR3 DNA follows: TGTGCCAGCAGGCGGCGGGCGGGGGGCTCGGATACGCAGTATTTT. Protein product: CASRRRAGGSDTQYF.

V usage is TRBV9 and J usage is TRBJ1-6; D is perhaps TRBD1 (6 bases). Trimming shortened V by 0 bases and J by 4 bases, and 8 bases separated the two germline ends. Germline loops: CDR1 SGDLS, CDR2 YYNGEE. The CDR3 extends over 15 amino acids. The CDR3 nucleotides are TGTGCCAGCAGCGTAGGGACAGCTTATAATTCACCCCTCCACTTT. Its protein product is CASSVGTAYNSPLHF.

The V gene is TRBV7-9, the J gene TRBJ1-1; 7 nucleotides align to TRBD1. Germline V gives CDR1 SEHNR, CDR2 FQNEAQ (reference sequence). The V segment lost 1 base and the J segment 5 bases; nucleotides outside the gene matches: 7. This CDR3 is 15 amino acids long. CDR3 sequence (DNA): TGTGCCAGCAGCTTAGTGGACAGGCTGGGGACTGAAGCTTTCTTT. Encoded protein: CASSLVDRLGTEAFF.

The chain recombines TRBV20-1 with TRBJ2-2, with a tentative D call TRBD1 (5 bases). This CDR3 has 13 amino acids. Deletions cut 3 bases from V and 5 bases from J, with 10 bases between. CDR1 and CDR2 from the germline V gene are DFQATT and SNEGSKA (reference sequence). The CDR3 is CSASPQGTGELFF. In DNA, the CDR3 is TGCAGTGCTAGTCCTCAGGGTACCGGGGAGCTGTTTTTT.

The chain uses TRBV27 and TRBJ2-7; possible D gene TRBD1, 5 bases. CDR3 length: 14 amino acids. V lost 2 bases, J lost 1 base, and 9 bases lay in between. Germline CDR1 MNHEY, CDR2 SMNVEV (reference sequence). CDR3 loop: CASSLRGLSYEQYF. CDR3 nucleotides: TGTGCCAGCAGTTTAAGGGGCCTATCCTACGAGCAGTACTTC.

This clone has just one count. As DNA, the CDR3 is TGTGCCAGCAGTGAAAGGGGGGAGGGTGGCTACACCTTC. Translating it yields CASSERGEGGYTF. This chain connects TRBV2 to TRBJ1-2; weak D call: TRBD1 (6 bases). This CDR3 spans 13 amino acids. Germline assignment: CDR1 SNHLY and CDR2 FYNNEI. V gave up 2 bases and J gave up 7 bases, with 11 bases separating them.

A note on this clone: Given the absence of the conserved phenylalanine or tryptophan at the CDR3 end, a read error is likely. Because the CDR3's place on the DNA is in doubt, the DNA is left out and the CDR3 is given as listed by TCRdb. The CDR3 sequence: CASSERDSQV. The chain carries TRBV6-1 and TRBJ1-1; TRBD1 is the table's D call and was not checked against the DNA. The CDR3 spans 10 amino acids, including both terminal residues. Germline V gene sequence: CDR1 MNHNS, CDR2 SASEGT.

J is TRBJ1-1 and V is TRBV7-3; 7 bases are a match to TRBD1. The CDR3 extends over 14 amino acids. CDR1 and CDR2 from the germline V gene are SGHTA and FQGTGA. The V and J ends lost 0 bases and 6 bases, in that order; junction bases with no gene match: 4. CDR3: CASSLTGGASEAFF. The CDR3 DNA reads as TGTGCCAGCAGCTTAACAGGGGGCGCTTCTGAAGCTTTCTTT.

The V and J genes are TRBV6-5 and TRBJ1-1, with TRBD1 matching 7 bases. V gave up 6 bases and J gave up 0 bases; unmatched junction bases: 4. There are 14 residues in the CDR3. In germline, CDR1 is MNHEY, CDR2 SVGAGI. The CDR3 loop reads CASRGDRMNTEAFF. Here the CDR3 DNA reads TGTGCCAGCAGAGGGGACAGAATGAACACTGAAGCTTTCTTT.

The rearrangement joins TRBV4-3 to TRBJ1-2; 10 bases fit TRBD1. CDR1 LGHNA and CDR2 YSLEER come from the germline V gene. This CDR3 has 15 amino acids. J was trimmed by 5 bases and V by 4 bases; bases with no gene match: 7. Here the CDR3 reads CASSPTGGQGYGYTF. DNA for the CDR3: TGCGCCAGCAGCCCGACAGGGGGACAGGGGTATGGCTACACCTTC.